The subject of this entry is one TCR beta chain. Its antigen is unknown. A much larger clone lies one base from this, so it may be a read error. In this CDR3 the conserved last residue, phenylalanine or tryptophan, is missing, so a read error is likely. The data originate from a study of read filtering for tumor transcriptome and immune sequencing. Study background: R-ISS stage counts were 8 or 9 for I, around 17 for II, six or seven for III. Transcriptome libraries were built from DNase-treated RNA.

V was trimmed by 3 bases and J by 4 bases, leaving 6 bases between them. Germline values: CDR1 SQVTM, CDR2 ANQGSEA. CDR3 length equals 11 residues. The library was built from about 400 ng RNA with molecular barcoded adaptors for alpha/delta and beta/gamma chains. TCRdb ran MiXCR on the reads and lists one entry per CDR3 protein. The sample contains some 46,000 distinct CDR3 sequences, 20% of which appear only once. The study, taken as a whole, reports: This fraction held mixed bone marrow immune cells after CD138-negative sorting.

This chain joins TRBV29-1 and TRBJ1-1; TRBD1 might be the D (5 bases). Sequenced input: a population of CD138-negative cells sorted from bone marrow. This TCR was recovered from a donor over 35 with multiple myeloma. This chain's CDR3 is CSVDGGTEAFS. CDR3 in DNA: TGCAGCGTTGACGGGGGCACTGAAGCTTTCTCT.